This T cell receptor (beta chain) emerged from a study of cytomegalovirus exposure and HLA in healthy donors. The germline V gene encodes CDR1 SGHRS and CDR2 YFSETQ. The V segment lost 4 bases and the J segment 2 bases; nucleotides outside the gene matches: 11. This CDR3 has 16 residues. This clone was counted a single time. Researchers ran the PCR with 60 Vbeta and 13 Jbeta primers. TCRdb keeps only in-frame clones here, not all; method: immunoSEQ multiplex PCR. The sample includes tens of thousands of clones, approximately 70% of them seen just once. The TCR was taken from a male donor in good health and CMV-seropositive. The sequenced sample was PBMCs. The chain couples TRBV5-1 to TRBJ2-7; 8 nucleotides align to TRBD2. Written as DNA, the CDR3 is TGCGCCAGCAGCCCGGGGGGGGCGGAACCAACCTACGAGCAGTACTTC. Protein: CASSPGGAEPTYEQYF.